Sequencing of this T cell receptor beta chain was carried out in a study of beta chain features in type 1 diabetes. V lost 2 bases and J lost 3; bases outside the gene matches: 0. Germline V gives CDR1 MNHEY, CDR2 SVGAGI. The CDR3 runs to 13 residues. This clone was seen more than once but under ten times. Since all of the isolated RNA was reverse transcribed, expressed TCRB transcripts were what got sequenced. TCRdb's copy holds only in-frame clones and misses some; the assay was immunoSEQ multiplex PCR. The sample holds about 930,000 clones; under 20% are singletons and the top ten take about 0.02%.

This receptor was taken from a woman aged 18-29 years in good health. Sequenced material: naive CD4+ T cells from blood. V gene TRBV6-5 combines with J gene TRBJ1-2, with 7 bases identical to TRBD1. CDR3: CASSYGQDYGYTF. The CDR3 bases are TGTGCCAGCAGTTACGGACAGGACTATGGCTACACCTTC.